This T cell receptor (beta chain) was sequenced for a study of blood T cell repertoires in COVID-19. Turning to the study itself: COVID-19 samples collected from the United States, Italy and Spain covered acute and convalescent phases.

On this clone: Other nucleotide sequences in the sample specify the same CDR3.

Germline V lookup: CDR1 SNHLY, CDR2 FYNNEI. V gave up 2 bases and J gave up 0 bases, with 7 bases separating them. The CDR3 loop spans 14 amino acids. In the original processing: The assay estimated nucleated cells by amplifying reference gene primers. The data were produced by immunoSEQ multiplex PCR, yet TCRdb's version contains in-frame clones alone and is incomplete. For V, J and clone size, that table is used; D and trimming come from the DNA. The sample consists of about 70,000 clones, around 86% of them appearing once. This chain links TRBV2 with TRBJ2-5; D may be TRBD1 (5 bases). The receptor comes from a woman older than 75 with active or convalescent COVID-19. What was sequenced was peripheral blood. CDR3 sequence (DNA): TGTGCCAGCAGTGAACAGGGTCACCAAGAGACCCAGTACTTC. The encoded protein is CASSEQGHQETQYF.